These 9 T cell receptor beta chains came from one sample sequenced in a study of blood T cell repertoires in COVID-19. Sequencing was performed with immunoSEQ multiplex PCR; in TCRdb, only in-frame clones are kept and a portion is missing. The sample has under 150,000 clones, around 78% seen once; the top ten hold under 6%. Sample: peripheral blood. All receptors derive from a woman older than 75 with active or convalescent COVID-19.

The CDR3 nucleotides are TGTGCCAGCAGTAACCGGGGGTCCTACGAGCAGTACTTC. Its translation: CASSNRGSYEQYF. The chain couples TRBV28 to TRBJ2-7; D perhaps matches TRBD2 (6 bases). This CDR3 is built from 13 residues. Germline-derived CDR1 and CDR2 are MDHEN and SYDVKM. The V and J ends lost 5 bases and 1 base respectively, with 9 bases between them.

The rearrangement links TRBV15 to TRBJ2-1, with 9 bases identical to TRBD2. The germline V gene encodes CDR1 LNHNV and CDR2 YYDKDF (reference sequence). V trimming: 0 bases; J trimming: 6 bases; junction bases outside the gene matches: 9. The length of the CDR3 is 17 residues. The DNA for the CDR3 is TGTGCCACCAGCAGAGATTTAGGCGGGGGGGCTTCCAATGAGCAGTTCTTC. Amino acids: CATSRDLGGGASNEQFF. Looking up the rest from reference TRBV15 and TRBJ2-1 gives the full variable domain: DAMVIQNPRYQVTQFGKPVTLSCSQTLNHNVMYWYQQKSSQAPKLLFHYYDKDFNNEADTPDNFQSRRPNTSFCFLDIRSPGLGDTAMYLCATSRDLGGGASNEQFFGPGTRLTVL.

The chain combines TRBV18 with TRBJ2-5; 11 positions match TRBD2. V was clipped by 5 bases and J by 2 bases; unmatched bases: 10. The CDR3 has 17 amino acids. Germline loops: CDR1 KGHSH, CDR2 LQKENI. The CDR3 sequence: CASSFPSGGISQETQYF. The CDR3 bases are TGTGCCAGCTCATTCCCTAGCGGGGGGATTTCACAAGAGACCCAGTACTTC. The full variable domain, completed using reference TRBV18 and TRBJ2-5, is NAGVMQNPRHLVRRRGQEARLRCSPMKGHSHVYWYRQLPEEGLKFMVYLQKENIIDESGMPKERFSAEFPKEGPSILRIQQVVRGDSAAYFCASSFPSGGISQETQYFGPGTRLLVL.

The chain couples TRBV7-2 to TRBJ1-1; 7 bases are shared with TRBD1. This CDR3 region has 15 residues. The germline V gene encodes CDR1 SGHTA and CDR2 FQGNSA. The V and J ends lost 5 bases and 4 bases, in that order; junction bases with no gene match: 10. The CDR3 sequence: CASSARQGRVTEAFF. Written as DNA, the CDR3 is TGTGCCAGCAGCGCACGACAGGGAAGGGTCACTGAAGCTTTCTTT.

CDR3 amino acids: CATTGTSGGADLNEQFF. The CDR3 region has the DNA TGTGCCACCACCGGGACTAGCGGGGGGGCGGATTTGAATGAGCAGTTCTTC. The V and J genes are TRBV24-1 and TRBJ2-1, with 16 bases that match TRBD2. J was trimmed by 7 bases and V by 8 bases; bases with no gene match: 10. Germline V gene data show CDR1 as KGHDR and CDR2 as SFDVKD. This CDR3 has 17 residues.

The chain has TRBV7-8 and TRBJ2-7, with D tentatively TRBD2 (6 bases). Trimming left V 0 bases short and J 2 bases short, with 17 bases between. The germline CDR1 and CDR2 sequences are SGHVS and FQNEAQ. This CDR3 is 17 amino acids long. CDR3 sequence: CASSLANLAGRTYEQYF. Written as DNA, the CDR3 is TGTGCCAGCAGCTTAGCGAACCTTGCGGGGCGGACCTACGAGCAGTACTTC.

The CDR3 nucleotides are TGTGCCAGCAGCGTGACAGACGGACACTCTGGAAACACCATATATTTT. Protein: CASSVTDGHSGNTIYF. The chain employs TRBV9 and TRBJ1-3; D is perhaps TRBD1 (5 bases). Per the germline V gene, CDR1 is SGDLS and CDR2 is YYNGEE. This CDR3 region has 16 residues. Trimming stripped 2 bases from V and 0 bases from J, with 12 bases between.

The V and J genes are TRBV29-1 and TRBJ2-5, with 8 bases matching TRBD1. V was pared by 5 bases and J by 4 bases, with 3 bases of the junction left unmatched. Germline V gene data show CDR1 as SQVTM and CDR2 as ANQGSEA. CDR3 size: 12 residues. The DNA of the CDR3 is TGCAGCGTTCGTACAGGGGGAGAGACCCAGTACTTC. It codes for CSVRTGGETQYF.

This clone has only one observation. Here the CDR3 DNA reads TGTGCCAGCAGCCCCGTCTCTGGGGCCAACGTCCTGACTTTC. Amino acids: CASSPVSGANVLTF. The chain links TRBV5-8 to TRBJ2-6; the D is unclear. CDR1 SGHTS and CDR2 YDEGEE come from the germline V gene. V lost 4 bases and J 0 bases, leaving 5 bases between the germline ends. The CDR3 has 14 residues.